A selection of T cell receptor beta chains follows, all from one sample in a study of T cell responses to AZD1222 COVID-19 vaccine. Sequencing used immunoSEQ multiplex PCR; TCRdb keeps in-frame clones, though not all of them. This table has some 170,000 clones, 90% to 95% appearing once. Sequenced here: peripheral blood, sampled on day 0 of AZD1222 vaccination. The receptors originated from an adult in good health. Both conserved end residues are trimmed from each CDR3. The order of the fields is V gene, J gene, CDR3 length, CDR3 protein.

>TRBV2|TRBJ1-2|13
ASSRQAGGLDGYT
>TRBV29-1|TRBJ1-5|12
SVETGQRDQPQH
>TRBV20-1|TRBJ1-2|9
SARHHYGYT
>TRBV19|TRBJ1-5|21
ASSIPHRITGTGAPYSNQPQH
>TRBV18|TRBJ2-3|12
ASSPTGSTDTQY
>TRBV11-2|TRBJ2-1|13
ASSLGVSGSGEQF
>TRBV14|TRBJ1-1|15
ASSQSGGWGVNTEAF
>TRBV5-5|TRBJ1-2|14
ASSLAPRDRIYGYT
>TRBV14|TRBJ2-2|12
ASSLGQGSWELF
>TRBV6-5|TRBJ2-7|12
ASSYSSGLDEQY
>TRBV10-2|TRBJ2-7|11
ASSEEVSYEQY
>TRBV2|TRBJ1-5|12
ASSEWGSNQPQH
>TRBV25-1|TRBJ2-2|12
ASSSAGYTGELF
>TRBV7-8|TRBJ1-1|10
ASNHQGARAF
>TRBV10-2|TRBJ2-1|13
ASSEPPGSYNEQF
>TRBV6-1|TRBJ1-2|12
ASSEVAGGYGYT
>TRBV7-9|TRBJ1-6|11
ASTQGGDSPLH